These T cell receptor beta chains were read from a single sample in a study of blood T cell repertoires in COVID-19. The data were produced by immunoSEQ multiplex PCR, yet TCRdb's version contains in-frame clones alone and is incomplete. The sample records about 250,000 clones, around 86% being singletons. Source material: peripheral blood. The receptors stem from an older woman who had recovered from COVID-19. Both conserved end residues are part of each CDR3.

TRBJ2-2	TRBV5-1	CASSPGGGSVTGELFF
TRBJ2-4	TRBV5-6	CASSLSSGAFGDIQYF
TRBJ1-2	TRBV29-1	CSAGDSSFYTF
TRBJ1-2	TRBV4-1	CASRTPGQGNDGYTF
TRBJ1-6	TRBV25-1	CASSEFPAQDDNSPLHF
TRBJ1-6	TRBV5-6	CASSWTGRNSPLHF
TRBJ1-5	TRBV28	CASRSSNQPQHF
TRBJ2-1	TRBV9	CASSVSTGTYNEQFF
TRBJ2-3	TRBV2	CASSRAGGTDTQYF
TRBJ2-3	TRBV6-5	CASSRGGLVTDTQYF
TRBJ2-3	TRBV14	CASSPLAGPSSTDTQYF
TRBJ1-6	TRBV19	CASSILPGTFDNSPLHF
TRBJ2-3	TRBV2	CASSLRLPADTQYF
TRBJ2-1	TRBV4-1	CASSHPSGGTNEQFF
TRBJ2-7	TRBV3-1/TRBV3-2	CASRLAGAYEQYF
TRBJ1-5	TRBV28	CATSRGNQPQHF
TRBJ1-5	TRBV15	CATSKFRDSGQPQHF
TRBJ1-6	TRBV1	CTSCWRIEGNSPLHF
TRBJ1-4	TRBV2	CASRRGTEKLFF
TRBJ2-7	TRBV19	CASSETGQGSYEQYF
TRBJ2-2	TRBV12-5	CASGLIAGGTGELFF
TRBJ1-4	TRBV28	CASSPIEGQGGEKLFF
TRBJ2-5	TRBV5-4	CASSSQGSGETQYF
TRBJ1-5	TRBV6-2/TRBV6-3	CASSLQLSNQPQHF
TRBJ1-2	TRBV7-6	CASSKGTAYGYTF
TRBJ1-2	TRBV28	CASSSPGLVNYGYTF
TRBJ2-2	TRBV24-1	CATQPPGDYTGELFF
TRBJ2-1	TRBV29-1	CSVLHRDEQFF
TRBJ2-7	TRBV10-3	CAISESGTGRSYEQYF
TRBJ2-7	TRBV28	CASSLEPTYEQYF
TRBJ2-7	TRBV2	CASSESRGTYYEQYF
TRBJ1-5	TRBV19	CATSVGVDSNQPQHF
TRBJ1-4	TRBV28	CASSLGTREKLFF
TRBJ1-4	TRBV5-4	CASSLDPKNEKLFF
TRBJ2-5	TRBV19	CASRPRTGWRETQYF
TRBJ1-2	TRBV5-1	CASSLNRIVYGYTF
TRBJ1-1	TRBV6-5	CASSIQGGNTEAFF
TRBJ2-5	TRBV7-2	CASSFLGHQTRQETQYF
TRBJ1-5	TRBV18	CASSPLGGSDQPQHF